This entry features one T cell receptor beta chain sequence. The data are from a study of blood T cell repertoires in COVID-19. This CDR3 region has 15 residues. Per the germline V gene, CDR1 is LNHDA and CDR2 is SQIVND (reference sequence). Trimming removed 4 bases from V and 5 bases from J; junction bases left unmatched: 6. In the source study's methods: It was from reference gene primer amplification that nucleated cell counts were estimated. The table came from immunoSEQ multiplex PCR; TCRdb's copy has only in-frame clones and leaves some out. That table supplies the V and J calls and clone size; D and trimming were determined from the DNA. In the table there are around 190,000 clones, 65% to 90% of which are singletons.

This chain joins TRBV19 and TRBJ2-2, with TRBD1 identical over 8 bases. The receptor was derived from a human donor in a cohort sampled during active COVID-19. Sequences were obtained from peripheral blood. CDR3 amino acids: CASSRGQGSTGELFF. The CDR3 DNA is TGTGCCAGTAGTAGAGGACAGGGTAGTACCGGGGAGCTGTTTTTT.